The T cell receptor beta chain under discussion was sequenced for a study of response to subunit inactivated influenza vaccine. At least ten counts were recorded for this clonotype. Germline lookup yields CDR1 MNHNS and CDR2 SASEGT. CDR3 size: 13 residues. V lost 6 bases and J 4 bases, leaving 12 bases between the germline ends. TCRdb re-derived calls from the RT-PCR reads in MiXCR, one entry per CDR3 protein. The table includes about 170,000 distinct CDR3 sequences, approximately 12% detected once. The same sample was also studied in work on T cells expressing NK-cell markers. That paper adds: 5'RACE template switching built TCR beta cDNA with unique molecular identifiers. It was sorted CD3+CD56+NKG2C+, CD3+CD56+NKG2C- and CD3+CD56-NKG2C+ T cells that supplied the TCR beta repertoires. NKG2C+ dominant clonotype frequencies in 6 or 7 donors were about 1.0-7.0% of CD8+ T cells. Several of the donors also had these clonotypes leading their CD3+CD56-NKG2C+ fraction.

The clonotype originates from a man aged 45-65 years who received an inactivated influenza vaccine. The sample was CD8+ T cells sorted from PBMCs, taken 11 to 12 days after vaccination. The chain uses TRBV6-1 and TRBJ1-1; D not certain. CDR3 residues: CASSHTGSTEAFF. Written as DNA, the CDR3 is TGTGCCAGCAGCCATACGGGCAGCACTGAAGCTTTCTTT.